This passage covers 9 T cell receptor beta chains from one sample sequenced in a study of CD8 T cells in ankylosing spondylitis. TCRdb re-called the 5' RACE reads with MiXCR, one entry per CDR3 protein. Of 200,000 to 300,000 distinct CDR3 sequences in the sample, about 24% are singletons; the top ten hold 0.5% to 0.75%. The sample was blood, either unsorted or a sorted T cell fraction (not recorded which). The receptors derive from a male donor with ankylosing spondylitis or in good health (not recorded which).

This chain uses TRBV15 with TRBJ2-3; D unclear. Trimming cost V 0 bases and J 1 base, with 14 bases left between them. The CDR3 runs to 17 residues. Germline V gene lookup returns CDR1 LNHNV and CDR2 YYDKDF (reference sequence). The CDR3 region is CATSRDDAAYRTDTQYF. The DNA of the CDR3 is TGTGCCACCAGCAGAGATGATGCGGCCTATCGCACAGATACGCAGTATTTT.

This rearrangement joins TRBV20-1 to TRBJ2-1, with D unclear. The germline V gene encodes CDR1 DFQATT and CDR2 SNEGSKA (reference sequence). CDR3 length: 13 amino acids. V lost 3 bases to trimming and J lost 4 bases, with 10 bases between them. CDR3 coding DNA: TGCAGTGCTAGGGGATATCAGTACAATGAGCAGTTCTTC. Protein sequence: CSARGYQYNEQFF.

The rearrangement uses TRBV20-1 and TRBJ2-3, with a tentative D call TRBD2 (6 bases). V lost 0 bases to trimming and J lost 7 bases, with 11 bases between them. The CDR3 consists of 13 residues. The germline CDR1 and CDR2 sequences are DFQATT and SNEGSKA (reference sequence). The CDR3 sequence is CSARDPRGNTQYF. The CDR3 coding sequence is TGCAGTGCTAGAGACCCTCGGGGGAATACGCAGTATTTT.

This clonotype was seen repeatedly, ten times or more. J is TRBJ2-3 and V is TRBV12-3 or TRBV12-4; D remains ambiguous. The CDR3 is 13 amino acids. Trimming cost V 6 bases and J 5 bases, with 12 bases left between them. CDR3 amino acids: CASSPPGRDTQYF. The CDR3 DNA sequence: TGTGCCAGCAGCCCACCAGGCAGAGATACGCAGTATTTT.

The V call is TRBV20-1, the J call TRBJ2-3, with D maybe TRBD2 (5 bases). CDR1 and CDR2 from the germline V gene are DFQATT and SNEGSKA (reference sequence). This CDR3 is built from 19 residues. V shed 1 base and J shed 2 bases, with 25 bases lying between them. Here the CDR3 DNA reads TGCAGTGCTAGAGCGGGGTCTCTCGGAATTCAACGGGACACAGATACGCAGTATTTT. This encodes CSARAGSLGIQRDTDTQYF.

The sample holds many counts of this clonotype. The chain couples TRBV12-3 or TRBV12-4 to TRBJ2-3, with unresolved D. The CDR3 loop spans 15 amino acids. Trimming removed 3 bases from V and 1 base from J, with 11 bases in between. The CDR3 loop is CASSLKGLRTDTQYF. CDR3 in DNA: TGTGCCAGCAGTTTGAAAGGGTTACGCACAGATACGCAGTATTTT.

This clonotype was detected ten times or more. This chain uses TRBV20-1 with TRBJ2-1; D remains unclear. CDR1 is DFQATT, CDR2 SNEGSKA, per germline (reference sequence). This CDR3 contains 12 residues. Trimming pared 6 bases from V and 9 bases from J, leaving 15 bases between. The CDR3 protein is CSAKSPGFEQFF. The CDR3 DNA reads as TGCAGTGCCAAAAGCCCCGGCTTTGAGCAGTTCTTC.

This clonotype was counted many times. The chain links TRBV20-1 to TRBJ1-2, with a tentative D call TRBD1 (5 bases). V was trimmed by 3 bases and J by 4 bases, leaving 9 bases between them. There are 12 residues in the CDR3. Germline V gene data show CDR1 as DFQATT and CDR2 as SNEGSKA (reference sequence). The DNA of the CDR3 is TGCAGTGCTAGTGCTGACAGCTATGGCTACACCTTC. Translating it yields CSASADSYGYTF.

J is TRBJ2-4 and V is TRBV6-4; the match to TRBD2 covers 8 bases. The V gene end was trimmed by 4 bases and the J gene end by 6 bases; junction bases not matched to a gene: 11. The CDR3 covers 16 residues. The germline V gene encodes CDR1 MRHNA and CDR2 SNTAGT. This CDR3 is CASSAPSGGEGNIQYF. CDR3 in DNA: TGTGCCAGCAGTGCCCCTTCCGGGGGGGAAGGAAACATTCAGTACTTC.